The 25 T cell receptor beta chains listed next were all sequenced from one sample in a study of T cells in Graves' hyperthyroidism and ophthalmopathy. Authors of the study amplified TCR beta CDR3 regions from RNA transcripts. The study used the HTBI primer set for a first-round RT-PCR of the TCR CDR3. TCRdb reanalysed the multiplex PCR reads using MiXCR and keeps one entry per CDR3 protein. The sample has 800,000 or so distinct CDR3 sequences, 38% seen once. Material: blood. The receptors were sampled from a man between 18 and 35 years old with Graves' hyperthyroidism.

Regarding this clonotype: Compared with germline, one end of the junction differs, possibly owing to a read error. CDR3 sequence: CASSQETGVNEKLFF. CDR3 in DNA: TGCGCCAGCAGCCAAGAGACGGGAGTTAATGAAAAACTGTTTTTT. V and J are TRBV7-2 and TRBJ1-4, with no clear D. In germline, CDR1 is SGHTA, CDR2 FQGNSA. There are 15 residues in the CDR3.

CDR3 DNA: TGTGCCAGTAGTATAGTTGGCAGCAACTACGAGCAGTACTTC. Translated: CASSIVGSNYEQYF. V gene TRBV19 combines with J gene TRBJ2-7; D is uncertain. Germline-derived CDR1 and CDR2 are LNHDA and SQIVND (reference sequence). V was clipped by 1 base and J by 3 bases, with 10 bases between them. This CDR3 region has 14 residues. Supplemented by reference TRBV19 and TRBJ2-7, the full variable domain reads DGGITQSPKYLFRKEGQNVTLSCEQNLNHDAMYWYRQDPGQGLRLIYYSQIVNDFQKGDIAEGYSVSREKKESFPLTVTSAQKNPTAFYLCASSIVGSNYEQYFGPGTRLTVT.

This clonotype came up a few times. Here the CDR3 reads CASSPTGKSQPQHF. Here the CDR3 DNA reads TGTGCCAGTAGTCCTACAGGGAAAAGTCAGCCCCAGCATTTT. The gene calls are TRBV19 and TRBJ1-5; TRBD1 might be the D (6 bases). The germline CDR1 and CDR2 sequences are LNHDA and SQIVND (reference sequence). Trimming took 5 bases from V and 6 from J, leaving 14 bases between them. CDR3 length equals 14 residues.

This clonotype showed up many times. A much bigger clone sits one base away, suggesting this may be a read error. The chain has TRBV29-1 and TRBJ1-2; unclear D gene. V lost 3 bases and J 6 bases, leaving 2 bases between the germline ends. The CDR3 spans 9 residues. The germline V gene has CDR1 SQVTM and CDR2 ANQGSEA. The CDR3 DNA sequence: TGCAGCGTTGATGATGGCTACACCTTC. Translating gives CSVDDGYTF.

This clonotype was detected many times. The gene calls are TRBV7-4 and TRBJ2-6, with D hard to call. V was shortened by 2 bases and J by 5 bases, with 7 bases between the two germline ends. The CDR3 extends over 14 amino acids. Germline values: CDR1 SGHVT, CDR2 SQSDAQ. This chain's CDR3 is CASSLTRWANVLTF. CDR3 sequence (DNA): TGTGCCAGCAGCTTAACTCGGTGGGCCAACGTCCTGACTTTC. The variable domain in full, completed from reference TRBV7-4 and TRBJ2-6, reads GAGVSQSPRYKVAKRGRDVALRCDSISGHVTLYWYRQTLGQGSEVLTYSQSDAQRDKSGRPSGRFSAERPERSVSTLKIQRTEQGDSAVYLCASSLTRWANVLTFGAGSRLTVL.

This clonotype was seen at least ten times. The chain employs TRBV24-1 and TRBJ2-5, with 10 bases aligning to TRBD2. The CDR3 extends over 17 amino acids. V dropped 1 base and J dropped 4; count of bases not matched to a gene: 8. Germline V gives CDR1 KGHDR, CDR2 SFDVKD. DNA of the CDR3: TGTGCCACCAGTGATTTTTGGGCTAGCGGGAGCGCAGAGACCCAGTACTTC. It is translated as CATSDFWASGSAETQYF.

This clonotype has more than one count but fewer than ten. The V call is TRBV7-8, the J call TRBJ1-5; D is unclear. Germline-derived CDR1 and CDR2 are SGHVS and FQNEAQ. The CDR3 totals 17 residues. The germline V and J ends were trimmed by 3 bases and 0 bases, with 15 bases remaining between them. This CDR3 reads CASSFGYGRDSNQPQHF. The CDR3 nucleotides read TGTGCCAGCAGCTTCGGATACGGACGGGATAGCAATCAGCCCCAGCATTTT.

In its sample, this clonotype was seen a few times. The chain employs TRBV6-2 or TRBV6-3 and TRBJ1-1, with 8 bases identical to TRBD1. After removal of 4 bases from V and 4 bases from J, the junction contained 5 bases not matched to a gene. The CDR3 loop spans 14 amino acids. The germline V gene has CDR1 MNHEY and CDR2 SVGEGT. As DNA, the CDR3 is TGTGCCAGCAGTTCCAGGGGGCGCGGCACTGAAGCTTTCTTT. Translated: CASSSRGRGTEAFF.

This clonotype was detected only a few times. The genes are TRBV6-1 and TRBJ2-7; D gene unclear. Trimming cost V 6 bases and J 1 base, with 10 bases left between them. Germline V gives CDR1 MNHNS, CDR2 SASEGT. The CDR3 covers 13 residues. Here the CDR3 DNA reads TGTGCCAGCAGCTTTAAGGCATCCTACGAGCAGTACTTC. It encodes CASSFKASYEQYF.

This clonotype appeared once. This sequence joins TRBV20-1 and TRBJ2-7, with TRBD2 identical over 7 bases. The CDR3 runs to 14 residues. The germline gives CDR1 DFQATT, CDR2 SNEGSKA (reference sequence). With V trimmed by 5 bases and J by 3 bases, 10 bases remained unmatched. CDR3 sequence: CSARRERGGYEQYF. The CDR3 DNA follows: TGCAGTGCTCGACGCGAGCGGGGAGGCTACGAGCAGTACTTC.

The chain couples TRBV15 to TRBJ2-3; D may be TRBD2 (5 bases). There are 16 residues in the CDR3. Germline loops: CDR1 LNHNV, CDR2 YYDKDF (reference sequence). Trimming removed 1 base from V and 0 bases from J, with 11 bases in between. The CDR3 region is CATSRGAVTSTDTQYF. CDR3 DNA sequence: TGTGCCACCAGCAGAGGAGCGGTAACTAGCACAGATACGCAGTATTTT.

The J gene is TRBJ1-2, the V gene TRBV20-1; the D is unclear. This CDR3 is built from 12 residues. The V end lost 2 bases, the J end lost 6 bases, and 10 bases lay between the germline ends. The germline V gene encodes CDR1 DFQATT and CDR2 SNEGSKA (reference sequence). This chain's CDR3 is CSARQVLDGYTF. CDR3 nucleotide sequence: TGCAGTGCTAGACAGGTGCTCGATGGCTACACCTTC.

Only a few counts were recorded for this clonotype. The chain couples TRBV7-9 to TRBJ1-4, with D hard to call. This CDR3 is built from 16 residues. Germline-derived CDR1 and CDR2 are SEHNR and FQNEAQ (reference sequence). With 3 bases removed from V and 0 bases from J, the gap between germline ends came to 11 bases. The CDR3 sequence: CASSFYVRATNEKLFF. The DNA of the CDR3 is TGTGCCAGCAGCTTCTACGTGCGGGCAACTAATGAAAAACTGTTTTTT.

Many counts were recorded for this clonotype. The V call is TRBV6-6, the J call TRBJ1-2; tentatively, D is TRBD1 (5 bases). With 5 bases removed from V and 6 bases from J, the gap between germline ends came to 10 bases. Germline assignment: CDR1 MNHNY and CDR2 SVGAGI (reference sequence). There are 12 residues in the CDR3. In DNA, the CDR3 is TGTGCCAGCAGTGAATCGGGACATGGCTACACCTTC. This sequence encodes CASSESGHGYTF.

As concerns this clonotype: The CDR3 does not close with the conserved phenylalanine or tryptophan, likely indicating a read error. Because the CDR3's place on the DNA is in doubt, the DNA is left out and the CDR3 is given as listed by TCRdb. The chain employs TRBV7-6 and TRBJ2-7; TRBD2 was called by the table and not checked on the DNA. The CDR3 length is 13 residues, termini included. CDR1 and CDR2 (germline): SGHVS, FNYEAQ. The CDR3 reads CASSLPTGTSRSI.

The sample holds many counts of this clonotype. This chain links TRBV2 with TRBJ1-6; no clear D gene. Germline CDR1 SNHLY, CDR2 FYNNEI. Trimming shortened V by 2 bases and J by 10 bases, and 15 bases separated the two germline ends. The CDR3 spans 15 residues. In DNA, the CDR3 is TGTGCCAGCAGTGAACAGGCAGGAGTAGGGTCACCCCTCCACTTT. This codes for CASSEQAGVGSPLHF.

This clonotype was seen ten or more times. The chain recombines TRBV7-2 with TRBJ1-6, with 7 bases matching TRBD1. CDR3 length: 14 residues. Germline V CDR1 and CDR2: SGHTA, FQGNSA. V trimming: 5 bases; J trimming: 5 bases; junction bases outside the gene matches: 3. The CDR3 region is CASSPRGDNSPLHF. As DNA, the CDR3 is TGTGCCAGCAGCCCCAGGGGGGATAATTCACCCCTCCACTTT.

The table lists this clonotype with many counts. V is TRBV19 and J is TRBJ1-5; D is perhaps TRBD1 (5 bases). The germline V gene encodes CDR1 LNHDA and CDR2 SQIVND (reference sequence). This CDR3 has 16 residues. The V and J ends lost 6 bases and 2 bases respectively, with 17 bases between them. CDR3 sequence reads: CASSLWTQRGNQPQHF. CDR3 DNA: TGTGCCAGTAGCCTCTGGACACAGAGGGGCAATCAGCCCCAGCATTTT.

This clonotype turned up a few times. The gene calls are TRBV7-9 and TRBJ1-4; no definite D call. CDR1 is SEHNR and CDR2 is FQNEAQ in the germline V gene (reference sequence). The CDR3 has 14 amino acids. V was shortened by 3 bases and J by 7 bases, with 12 bases between the two germline ends. The DNA of the CDR3 is TGTGCCAGCAGCTTGGACCAAGGAGGTGAAAAACTGTTTTTT. As protein: CASSLDQGGEKLFF.

There are a few counts of this clonotype. The gene calls are TRBV19 and TRBJ1-2, with unresolved D. This CDR3 contains 15 residues. Germline loops: CDR1 LNHDA, CDR2 SQIVND (reference sequence). V shed 0 bases and J shed 6 bases, with 14 bases lying between them. The CDR3 here is CASSIEAGGSNGYTF. The CDR3 bases are TGTGCCAGTAGTATAGAGGCGGGAGGATCGAATGGCTACACCTTC.

This clonotype was counted a few times. The chain is built from TRBV4-1 and TRBJ2-5; TRBD2 matches at 8 bases. From germline, CDR1 is MGHRA and CDR2 YSYEKL. The CDR3 runs to 16 residues. V lost 2 bases to trimming and J lost 5 bases; unmatched junction nucleotides: 10. CDR3 region: CASSQPAKRERETQYF. For the CDR3, the DNA is TGCGCCAGCAGCCAACCCGCTAAGCGGGAGAGGGAGACCCAGTACTTC.

The chain carries TRBV4-1 and TRBJ2-5; D possibly corresponds to TRBD2 (6 bases). Germline V gene data show CDR1 as MGHRA and CDR2 as YSYEKL. This CDR3 is 15 amino acids long. V was trimmed by 1 base and J by 4 bases, leaving 13 bases between them. The CDR3 DNA sequence: TGCGCCAGCAGCCAAGGATCGGGGGTCGGAGAGACCCAGTACTTC. It codes for CASSQGSGVGETQYF.

In this sample, this clonotype turned up once. CDR3 residues: CASSWDMESQETQYF. The CDR3 DNA sequence: TGTGCCAGCAGTTGGGATATGGAAAGCCAAGAGACCCAGTACTTC. The chain carries TRBV28 and TRBJ2-5; D gene uncertain. The V gene lost 4 bases and the J gene lost 1 base, with 13 bases spanning the gap. The germline gives CDR1 MDHEN, CDR2 SYDVKM. This CDR3 spans 15 amino acids.

This clonotype was counted many times. The rearrangement links TRBV19 to TRBJ2-2, with D possibly TRBD1 on 5 matching bases. The CDR3 extends over 14 amino acids. V lost 10 bases to trimming and J lost 3 bases, with 15 bases between them. CDR1 LNHDA and CDR2 SQIVND come from the germline V gene (reference sequence). The CDR3 nucleotides read TGTGCCATCCGCGACAGTATGGACACCGGGGAGCTGTTTTTT. This gives the protein CAIRDSMDTGELFF.

This clonotype was seen many times. The genes are TRBV12-3 or TRBV12-4 and TRBJ1-2; 7 bases map to TRBD1. The V segment lost 6 bases and the J segment 8 bases; nucleotides outside the gene matches: 15. The CDR3 is 15 amino acids. CDR3 DNA: TGTGCCAGCAGCGCCTACCGGGACAGATCCAACGGCTACACCTTC. Its translation: CASSAYRDRSNGYTF.